One sample yielded the 29 T cell receptor beta chains listed below, sequenced in a study of T cell repertoires in ileal Crohn's disease. TCRdb keeps only in-frame clones here, not all; method: immunoSEQ multiplex PCR. The sample yields fewer than 20,000 clones, more than 55% seen once. The sequenced sample was ileal tissue. The receptors originated from an adult with Crohn's disease.

This chain links TRBV9 with TRBJ1-1; no reliable D call. CDR3 length: 15 residues. Per the germline V gene, CDR1 is SGDLS and CDR2 is YYNGEE. Trimming removed 0 bases at V and 0 bases at J, with 9 bases between. CDR3 DNA sequence: TGTGCCAGCAGCGTAGGTATAGACATGAACACTGAAGCTTTCTTT. Translation: CASSVGIDMNTEAFF.

This clone is termed large. The rearrangement links TRBV21-1 to TRBJ1-2; no check of the table's D call, TRBD1, against the DNA was made. TRBV21-1 is tagged as a pseudogene. The CDR3 totals 13 residues. This chain's CDR3 is CASSKTGGYGYTF. For the CDR3, the DNA is TGTGCCAGCAGCAAGACAGGGGGGTATGGCTACACCTTC.

This clone occurred once. DNA for the CDR3: TGTGCCAGCAGTGGAGGGAATAACTATGGCTACACCTTC. Its translation: CASSGGNNYGYTF. V gene TRBV2 combines with J gene TRBJ1-2; no clear D gene. This CDR3 is built from 13 residues. In germline, CDR1 is SNHLY, CDR2 FYNNEI. V was shortened by 4 bases and J by 1 base, with 7 bases between the two germline ends.

The CDR3 nucleotides are TGTGCCAGCAGCCTTTTGGAGTATGGCTACACCTTC. This codes for CASSLLEYGYTF. The chain uses TRBV5-5 and TRBJ1-2; D unclear. The length of the CDR3 is 12 residues. V was shortened by 4 bases and J by 5 bases, with 9 bases between the two germline ends. Germline V lookup: CDR1 SGHKS, CDR2 YYEKEE (reference sequence).

In its sample, this clone is medium-sized. J is TRBJ2-3 and V is TRBV6-4; 13 positions agree with TRBD2. This CDR3 region has 15 residues. The germline CDR1 and CDR2 sequences are MRHNA and SNTAGT. Trimming removed 3 bases from V and 4 bases from J; junction bases left unmatched: 1. The DNA of the CDR3 is TGTGCCAGCAGTGAGACTAGCGGGGGGTCAGATACGCAGTATTTT. Encoded protein: CASSETSGGSDTQYF.

The chain employs TRBV30 and TRBJ2-6, with 11 nucleotides matching TRBD1. The junction had 9 bases not matched to a gene; V was cut back by 3 bases and J by 2 bases. The CDR3 is 18 residues long. Germline lookup yields CDR1 GTSNPN and CDR2 SVGIG (reference sequence). DNA of the CDR3: TGTGCCTGGAGGAGCTGGGACAGGGGGGGAACTGGGGCCAACGTCCTGACTTTC. Translating gives CAWRSWDRGGTGANVLTF. Full variable domain (outside the CDR3, taken from reference TRBV30 and TRBJ2-6): SQTIHQWPATLVQPVGSPLSLECTVEGTSNPNLYWYRQAAGRGLQLLFYSVGIGQISSEVPQNLSASRPQDRQFILSSKKLLLSDSGFYLCAWRSWDRGGTGANVLTFGAGSRLTVL.

The CDR3 bases are TGTGCCAGCTCATCTACCGCCCTTTCCTACGAGCAGTACTTC. It encodes CASSSTALSYEQYF. The rearrangement uses TRBV18 and TRBJ2-5; no reliable D call. The end of the DNA fits TRBJ2-7 better, so the J call may be wrong. Germline CDR1 reads KGHSH; CDR2 reads LQKENI. This CDR3 spans 14 amino acids.

The rearrangement uses TRBV7-9 and TRBJ2-5; TRBD1 agrees at 8 bases. Germline CDR1 and CDR2: SEHNR and FQNEAQ (reference sequence). J lost 1 base, V lost 7 bases, and 5 bases had no gene match. This CDR3 has 14 residues. The CDR3 coding sequence is TGTGCCAGCACTGGACAGGGTACCCAAGAGACCCAGTACTTC. Translation: CASTGQGTQETQYF.

The V call is TRBV27, the J call TRBJ2-1; perhaps TRBD1 as D (5 bases). Trimming took off 6 bases at V and 5 bases at J, with 11 bases between the two ends. Germline CDR1 is MNHEY and CDR2 is SMNVEV (reference sequence). The CDR3 runs 13 residues. CDR3 amino acids: CASRTALNNEQFF. Written as DNA, the CDR3 is TGTGCCAGCAGGACAGCTCTCAACAATGAGCAGTTCTTC.

This clone was picked up a small number of times. The chain is built from TRBV10-3 and TRBJ2-1, with a possible D match to TRBD1 (6 bases). The CDR3 is made up of 15 amino acids. Trimming took off 2 bases at V and 3 bases at J, with 11 bases between the two ends. Germline V gene lookup returns CDR1 ENHRY and CDR2 SYGVKD. DNA for the CDR3: TGTGCCATCAGTGAGGGACAGATAGACTACAATGAGCAGTTCTTC. The encoded protein is CAISEGQIDYNEQFF.

By share of the sample, this clone is medium-sized. The chain carries TRBV6-1 and TRBJ2-2; 9 bases are a match to TRBD1. The V and J ends lost 10 bases and 5 bases, in that order; junction bases with no gene match: 8. Germline V gives CDR1 MNHNS, CDR2 SASEGT. The CDR3 has 14 amino acids. The CDR3 spells CATEDRGGTGELFF. CDR3 bases: TGTGCCACTGAAGACAGGGGGGGTACCGGGGAGCTGTTTTTT.

This clone was counted a single time. The rearrangement uses TRBV5-1 and TRBJ2-7, with 9 bases matching TRBD2. Trimming took 0 bases from V and 2 from J; bases not matched to a gene: 9. The germline CDR1 and CDR2 sequences are SGHRS and YFSETQ. CDR3 size: 17 residues. CDR3 in amino acids: CASSLALSGRTTYEQYF. As DNA, the CDR3 is TGCGCCAGCAGCTTGGCCCTAAGCGGGAGGACTACCTACGAGCAGTACTTC. Full variable domain (missing parts from reference TRBV5-1 and TRBJ2-7): KAGVTQTPRYLIKTRGQQVTLSCSPISGHRSVSWYQQTPGQGLQFLFEYFSETQRNKGNFPGRFSGRQFSNSRSEMNVSTLELGDSALYLCASSLALSGRTTYEQYFGPGTRLTVT.

CDR3 nucleotides: TGCGCCAGCAGCCGAGACAGGGTTGGTTCACCCCTCCACTTT. Residues: CASSRDRVGSPLHF. V is TRBV5-1 and J is TRBJ1-6, with 7 bases that match TRBD1. This CDR3 spans 14 amino acids. In germline, CDR1 is SGHRS, CDR2 YFSETQ. After removal of 4 bases from V and 9 bases from J, the junction contained 7 bases not matched to a gene. Filled out from reference TRBV5-1 and TRBJ1-6, the complete variable domain reads KAGVTQTPRYLIKTRGQQVTLSCSPISGHRSVSWYQQTPGQGLQFLFEYFSETQRNKGNFPGRFSGRQFSNSRSEMNVSTLELGDSALYLCASSRDRVGSPLHFGNGTRLTVT.

The chain uses TRBV5-4 and TRBJ2-2; TRBD2 matches 12 bases. Germline V gene sequence: CDR1 SGHNT, CDR2 YYREEE (reference sequence). J lost 5 bases, V lost 4 bases, and 6 bases had no gene match. The CDR3 length is 16 residues. As DNA, the CDR3 is TGTGCCAGCAGCACGAAAACTAGCGGGGGGACCGGGGAGCTGTTTTTT. Its protein is CASSTKTSGGTGELFF.

This clone is large in the sample. The rearrangement uses TRBV6-5 and TRBJ1-1; the match to TRBD1 covers 9 bases. CDR3 length: 13 amino acids. V trimming: 4 bases; J trimming: 7 bases; junction bases outside the gene matches: 4. Germline V gives CDR1 MNHEY, CDR2 SVGAGI. The CDR3 sequence: CASSFTGGGEAFF. In nucleotides, the CDR3 is TGTGCCAGCAGTTTTACAGGGGGCGGTGAAGCTTTCTTT.

The chain carries TRBV6-5 and TRBJ2-3, with D possibly TRBD1 on 6 matching bases. The CDR3 is made up of 15 amino acids. Per germline, CDR1 MNHEY and CDR2 SVGAGI. Trimming removed 6 bases at V and 5 bases at J, with 18 bases between. The CDR3 bases are TGTGCCAGCAGACGCGAAACAGGGTTGGTAGATACGCAGTATTTT. This sequence encodes CASRRETGLVDTQYF.

The chain links TRBV18 to TRBJ1-2, with D unclear. Trimming removed 3 bases from V and 3 bases from J, with 14 bases in between. Germline lookup yields CDR1 KGHSH and CDR2 LQKENI. The CDR3 is 15 residues long. The CDR3 nucleotides are TGTGCCAGCTCACCGGAGAGGTTGGAGGACTATGGCTACACCTTC. It is translated as CASSPERLEDYGYTF.

This clone showed up just once. This rearrangement joins TRBV27 to TRBJ1-2; 8 nucleotides match TRBD1. This CDR3 spans 15 amino acids. CDR1 and CDR2 from the germline V gene are MNHEY and SMNVEV (reference sequence). The V and J ends lost 1 base and 8 bases, in that order; junction bases with no gene match: 9. CDR3 sequence: CASSLLWTGLNGYTF. DNA of the CDR3: TGTGCCAGCAGTTTATTGTGGACAGGGTTGAACGGCTACACCTTC.

The DNA for the CDR3 is TGTGCCAGCAGTGAAGGACGGGTCAGGGTTCAGGGTGGCTACACCTTC. Translation: CASSEGRVRVQGGYTF. The rearrangement uses TRBV2 and TRBJ1-2; perhaps TRBD1 as D (5 bases). V gave up 1 base and J gave up 7 bases, with 19 bases separating them. The germline gives CDR1 SNHLY, CDR2 FYNNEI. This CDR3 region has 16 residues.

The chain recombines TRBV10-3 with TRBJ1-3; D ambiguous. Trimming shortened V by 2 bases and J by 1 base, and 12 bases separated the two germline ends. The CDR3 contains 16 residues. Germline assignment: CDR1 ENHRY and CDR2 SYGVKD. The CDR3, as DNA: TGTGCCATCAGTGAGCCGCAGGCAGTTTCTGGAAACACCATATATTTT. Translation gives CAISEPQAVSGNTIYF.

The rearrangement links TRBV5-4 to TRBJ2-1, with 7 bases fitting TRBD1. The CDR3 is made up of 15 amino acids. J was trimmed by 4 bases and V by 5 bases; bases with no gene match: 9. Per the germline V gene, CDR1 is SGHNT and CDR2 is YYREEE (reference sequence). The CDR3 DNA reads as TGTGCCAGCAGTTTGCCGGGACAGAAATACAATGAGCAGTTCTTC. Amino acids: CASSLPGQKYNEQFF.

This clone was detected only a few times. The rearrangement uses TRBV25-1 and TRBJ2-5; D possibly corresponds to TRBD1 (6 bases). The V and J ends lost 0 bases and 2 bases respectively, with 10 bases between them. This CDR3 has 15 amino acids. Germline loops: CDR1 MGHDK, CDR2 SYGVNS. The CDR3 DNA sequence: TGTGCCAGCAGTGAATATGGACAGCTACAAGAGACCCAGTACTTC. Its protein is CASSEYGQLQETQYF.

V is TRBV5-6 and J is TRBJ1-2, with TRBD1 as a possible D gene (5 bases). The V end was cut by 0 bases, the J end by 6 bases, with 12 bases between. Looked up from germline, CDR1 is SGHDT and CDR2 is YYEEEE. This CDR3 is built from 14 residues. The CDR3: CASSLAGGGHGYTF. CDR3 DNA sequence: TGTGCCAGCAGCTTGGCCGGGGGTGGCCATGGCTACACCTTC. The variable domain in full, with the rest retrieved from reference TRBV5-6 and TRBJ1-2, is DAGVTQSPTHLIKTRGQQVTLRCSPKSGHDTVSWYQQALGQGPQFIFQYYEEEERQRGNFPDRFSGHQFPNYSSELNVNALLLGDSALYLCASSLAGGGHGYTFGSGTRLTVV.

In this sample, this clone turned up a few times. This chain links TRBV6-4 with TRBJ2-3, with 8 bases fitting TRBD2. This CDR3 is built from 15 residues. In germline, CDR1 is MRHNA, CDR2 SNTAGT. The J segment lost 0 bases and the V segment lost 4 bases, leaving 3 bases of the junction unmatched. The CDR3 protein is CASSVVAGSTDTQYF. Written as DNA, the CDR3 is TGTGCCAGCAGTGTAGTAGCGGGGAGCACAGATACGCAGTATTTT.

The CDR3 region has the DNA TGCACCAGCAGGTCCCCGGAAGGGGGCAGGAGCAATCAGCCCCAGCATTTT. Amino acids: CTSRSPEGGRSNQPQHF. This chain uses TRBV1 with TRBJ1-5; TRBD1 is taken as the D call from the table, unchecked against the DNA. TRBV1 is given as a pseudogene. This CDR3 comprises 17 residues.

The chain uses TRBV9 and TRBJ2-7; 7 bases map to TRBD2. J gave up 6 bases and V 4 bases, and 10 bases lay outside the gene matches. There are 14 residues in the CDR3. Germline CDR1 SGDLS, CDR2 YYNGEE. CDR3 nucleotides: TGTGCCAGCAGCTCCCAGACTAGCCGCTCCGAGCAGTACTTC. Translated: CASSSQTSRSEQYF.

V gene TRBV27 combines with J gene TRBJ2-7, with D perhaps TRBD1 (6 bases). The V gene lost 5 bases and the J gene lost 3 bases, with 11 bases spanning the gap. The V gene's germline CDR1 is MNHEY and CDR2 SMNVEV (reference sequence). This CDR3 contains 13 residues. CDR3 in amino acids: CASSPGHNYEQYF. CDR3 nucleotide sequence: TGTGCCAGCAGTCCGGGACATAACTACGAGCAGTACTTC.

The gene calls are TRBV5-1 and TRBJ1-5, with a possible D match to TRBD1 (6 bases). This CDR3 is 14 amino acids long. The ends were cut back, 2 bases at V and 2 bases at J, with 8 bases in the middle. The germline CDR1 and CDR2 sequences are SGHRS and YFSETQ. The CDR3 bases are TGCGCCAGCAGCTTCTCAGGGGGCAATCAGCCCCAGCATTTT. This encodes CASSFSGGNQPQHF.

This clone was found once. The chain combines TRBV5-6 with TRBJ2-7; D may be TRBD1 (6 bases). Germline lookup yields CDR1 SGHDT and CDR2 YYEEEE. The CDR3 length is 15 residues. Trimming cost V 4 bases and J 3 bases, with 17 bases left between them. CDR3 sequence reads: CASSQSGGLHYEQYF. In DNA form, the CDR3 reads TGTGCCAGCAGCCAATCTGGGGGCCTCCACTACGAGCAGTACTTC.